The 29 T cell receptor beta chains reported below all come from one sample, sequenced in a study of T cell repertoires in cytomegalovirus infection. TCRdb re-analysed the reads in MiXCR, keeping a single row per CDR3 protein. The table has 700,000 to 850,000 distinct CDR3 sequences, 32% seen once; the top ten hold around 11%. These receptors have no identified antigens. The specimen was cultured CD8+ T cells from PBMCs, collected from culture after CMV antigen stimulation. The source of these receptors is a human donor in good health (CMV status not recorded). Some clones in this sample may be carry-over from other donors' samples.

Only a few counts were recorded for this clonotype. The CDR3 DNA sequence: TGCAGTGCTAAGGACCCTATAGGCTCCTATAATTCACCCCTCCACTTT. Protein sequence: CSAKDPIGSYNSPLHF. The rearrangement joins TRBV20-1 to TRBJ1-6; no clear D gene. The CDR3 runs to 16 residues. Between the trimmed V and J ends, which lost 4 bases and 0 bases, there was a span of 13 bases. Germline CDR1 is DFQATT and CDR2 is SNEGSKA (reference sequence).

The CDR3 coding sequence is TGTGCCAGCAGTTTACCCCCGGGGGGGCGCGAGACCCAGTACTTC. Translated, it gives CASSLPPGGRETQYF. The rearrangement links TRBV28 to TRBJ2-5; TRBD2 agrees at 8 bases. Looked up from germline, CDR1 is MDHEN and CDR2 is SYDVKM. V trimming: 2 bases; J trimming: 5 bases; junction bases outside the gene matches: 7. The CDR3 covers 15 residues. Based on the CDR3 plus reference TRBV28 and TRBJ2-5, the full variable domain is DVKVTQSSRYLVKRTGEKVFLECVQDMDHENMFWYRQDPGLGLRLIYFSYDVKMKEKGDIPEGYSVSREKKERFSLILESASTNQTSMYLCASSLPPGGRETQYFGPGTRLLVL.

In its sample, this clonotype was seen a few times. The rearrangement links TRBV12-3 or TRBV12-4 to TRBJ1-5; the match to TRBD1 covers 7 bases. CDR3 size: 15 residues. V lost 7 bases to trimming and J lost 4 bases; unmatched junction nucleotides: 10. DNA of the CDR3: TGTGCCAGCAATTCACAGGGGATTGGAAATCAGCCCCAGCATTTT. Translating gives CASNSQGIGNQPQHF.

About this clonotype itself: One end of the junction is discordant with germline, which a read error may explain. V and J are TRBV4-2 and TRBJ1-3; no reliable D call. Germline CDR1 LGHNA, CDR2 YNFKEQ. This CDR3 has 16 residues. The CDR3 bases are TGTGCCAGCAACCAAGTCCAGGAGAACTCTGGAAACACCATATATTTT. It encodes CASNQVQENSGNTIYF.

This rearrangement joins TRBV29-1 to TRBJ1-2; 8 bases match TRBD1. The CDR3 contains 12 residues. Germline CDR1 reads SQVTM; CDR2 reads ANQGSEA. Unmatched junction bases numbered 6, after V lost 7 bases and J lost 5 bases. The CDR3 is CSAGTGLYGYTF. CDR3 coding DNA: TGCAGCGCCGGGACAGGTCTTTATGGCTACACCTTC.

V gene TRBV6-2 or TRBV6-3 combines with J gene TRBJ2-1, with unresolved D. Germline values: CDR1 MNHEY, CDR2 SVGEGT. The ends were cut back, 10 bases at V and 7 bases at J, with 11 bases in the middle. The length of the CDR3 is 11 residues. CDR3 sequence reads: CATPAGNEQFF. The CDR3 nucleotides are TGTGCCACCCCCGCCGGGAATGAGCAGTTCTTC.

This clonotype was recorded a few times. The CDR3 bases are TGTGCCAACAGTCCGACCGGACAGGGGGCTTTGAACACTGAAGCTTTCTTT. It specifies CANSPTGQGALNTEAFF. The rearrangement links TRBV7-6 to TRBJ1-1, with 11 bases that match TRBD1. V lost 10 bases, J lost 0 bases, and 13 bases stayed unmatched. The CDR3 sequence is 17 residues long. Germline V gene sequence: CDR1 SGHVS, CDR2 FNYEAQ.

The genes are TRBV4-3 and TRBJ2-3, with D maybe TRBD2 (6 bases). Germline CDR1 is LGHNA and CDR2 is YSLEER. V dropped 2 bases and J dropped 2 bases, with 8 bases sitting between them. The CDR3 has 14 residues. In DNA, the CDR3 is TGCGCCAGCAGCCAACGGGAGTACACAGATACGCAGTATTTT. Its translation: CASSQREYTDTQYF.

This chain's CDR3 is CASSEAPYGQGTGELFF. The DNA of the CDR3 is TGTGCCAGCAGTGAAGCCCCCTACGGACAGGGCACCGGGGAGCTGTTTTTT. The chain links TRBV6-1 to TRBJ2-2; 8 positions agree with TRBD1. Germline lookup yields CDR1 MNHNS and CDR2 SASEGT. This CDR3 is built from 17 residues. The ends lost 0 bases at V and 4 bases at J; junction bases unmatched: 7.

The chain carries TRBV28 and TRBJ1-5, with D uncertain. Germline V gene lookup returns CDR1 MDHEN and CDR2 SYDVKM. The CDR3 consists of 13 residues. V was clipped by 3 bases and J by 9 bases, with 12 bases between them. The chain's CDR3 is CASSFTSWAPQHF. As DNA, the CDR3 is TGTGCCAGCAGTTTCACCAGCTGGGCGCCCCAGCATTTT.

The CDR3 DNA sequence: TGCGCCAGCAGCTGGACAGGGAGGGCCTCTACCCCGGACGAGCAGTACTTC. It codes for CASSWTGRASTPDEQYF. The chain recombines TRBV5-1 with TRBJ2-7, with D possibly TRBD1 on 8 matching bases. The CDR3 is 17 residues long. The V gene's germline CDR1 is SGHRS and CDR2 YFSETQ. V shed 3 bases and J shed 5 bases, with 24 bases lying between them.

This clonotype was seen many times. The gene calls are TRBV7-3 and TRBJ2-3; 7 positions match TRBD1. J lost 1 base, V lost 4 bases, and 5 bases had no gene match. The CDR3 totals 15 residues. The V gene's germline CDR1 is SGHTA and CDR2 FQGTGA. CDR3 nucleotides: TGTGCCAGCAGCTCCCGGACAGGAGGCACAGATACGCAGTATTTT. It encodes CASSSRTGGTDTQYF.

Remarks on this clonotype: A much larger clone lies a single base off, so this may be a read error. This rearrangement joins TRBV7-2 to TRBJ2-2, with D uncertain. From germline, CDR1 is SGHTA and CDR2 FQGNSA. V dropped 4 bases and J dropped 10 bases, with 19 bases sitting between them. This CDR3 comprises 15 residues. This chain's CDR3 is CASSSLGARREELFF. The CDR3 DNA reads TGTGCCAGCAGCTCGCTCGGAGCGAGGAGAGAGGAGCTGTTTTTT.

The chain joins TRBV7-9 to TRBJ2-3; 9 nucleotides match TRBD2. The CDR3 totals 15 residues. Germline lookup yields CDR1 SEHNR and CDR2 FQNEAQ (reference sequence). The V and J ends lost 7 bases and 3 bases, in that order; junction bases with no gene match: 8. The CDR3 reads CASISGGGATDTQYF. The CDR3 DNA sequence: TGTGCCAGCATATCCGGCGGGGGGGCAACAGATACGCAGTATTTT.

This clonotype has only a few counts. The CDR3 loop is CASSLYNSQETQYF. CDR3 in DNA: TGTGCCAGCAGCTTATATAACAGTCAAGAGACCCAGTACTTC. The rearrangement uses TRBV7-8 and TRBJ2-5, with D unresolved. The CDR3 contains 14 residues. From germline, CDR1 is SGHVS and CDR2 FQNEAQ. Trimming removed 2 bases at V and 2 bases at J, with 9 bases between. Looking up the rest from reference TRBV7-8 and TRBJ2-5 gives the full variable domain: GAGVSQSPRYKVAKRGQDVALRCDPISGHVSLFWYQQALGQGPEFLTYFQNEAQLDKSGLPSDRFFAERPEGSVSTLKIQRTQQEDSAVYLCASSLYNSQETQYFGPGTRLLVL.

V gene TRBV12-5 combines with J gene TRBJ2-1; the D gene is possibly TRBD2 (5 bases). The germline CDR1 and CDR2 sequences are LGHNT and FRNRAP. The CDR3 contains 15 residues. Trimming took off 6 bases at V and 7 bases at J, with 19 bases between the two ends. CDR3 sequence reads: CASGGVAYALNEQFF. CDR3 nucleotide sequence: TGTGCTAGTGGGGGTGTAGCGTATGCTCTTAATGAGCAGTTCTTC. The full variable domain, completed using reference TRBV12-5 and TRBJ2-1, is DARVTQTPRHKVTEMGQEVTMRCQPILGHNTVFWYRQTMMQGLELLAYFRNRAPLDDSGMPKDRFSAEMPDATLATLKIQPSEPRDSAVYFCASGGVAYALNEQFFGPGTRLTVL.

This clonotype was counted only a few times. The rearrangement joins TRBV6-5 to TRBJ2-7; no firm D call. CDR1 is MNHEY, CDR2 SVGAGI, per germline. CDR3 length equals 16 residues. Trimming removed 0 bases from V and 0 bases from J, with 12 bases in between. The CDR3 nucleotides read TGTGCCAGCAGTTACTCGTGGCAGGAGAGCTCCTACGAGCAGTACTTC. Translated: CASSYSWQESSYEQYF.

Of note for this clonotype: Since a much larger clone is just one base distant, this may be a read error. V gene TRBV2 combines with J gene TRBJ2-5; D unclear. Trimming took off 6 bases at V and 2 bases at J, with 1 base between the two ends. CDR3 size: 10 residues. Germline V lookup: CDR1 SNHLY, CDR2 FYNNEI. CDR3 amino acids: CASRQETQYF. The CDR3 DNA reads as TGTGCCAGCAGACAAGAGACCCAGTACTTC.

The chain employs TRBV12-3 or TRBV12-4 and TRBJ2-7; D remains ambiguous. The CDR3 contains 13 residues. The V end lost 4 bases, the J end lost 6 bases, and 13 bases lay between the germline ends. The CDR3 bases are TGTGCCAGCAGTTATTTTTCCTCGGGCGAGCAGTACTTC. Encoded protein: CASSYFSSGEQYF.

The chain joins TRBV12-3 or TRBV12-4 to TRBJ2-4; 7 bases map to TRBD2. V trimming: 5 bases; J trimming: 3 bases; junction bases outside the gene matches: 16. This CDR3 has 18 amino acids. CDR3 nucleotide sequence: TGTGCCAGCAGTAGCACAGGCGCGGGGGAAAACCTCAAAAACATTCAGTACTTC. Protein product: CASSSTGAGENLKNIQYF.

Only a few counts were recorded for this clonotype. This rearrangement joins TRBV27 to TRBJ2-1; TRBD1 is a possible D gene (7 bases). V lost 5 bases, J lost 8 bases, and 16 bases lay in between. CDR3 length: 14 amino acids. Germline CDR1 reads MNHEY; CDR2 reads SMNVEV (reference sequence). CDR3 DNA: TGTGCCAGCAGTAGACAGGGAGGTTCATATGAGCAGTTCTTC. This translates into CASSRQGGSYEQFF.

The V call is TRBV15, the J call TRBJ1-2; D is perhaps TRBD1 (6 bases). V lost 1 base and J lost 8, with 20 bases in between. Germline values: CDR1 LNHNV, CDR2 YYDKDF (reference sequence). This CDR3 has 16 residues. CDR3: CATSRGGTPEAGGYTF. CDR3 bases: TGTGCCACCAGCAGAGGAGGGACACCTGAAGCAGGGGGCTACACCTTC. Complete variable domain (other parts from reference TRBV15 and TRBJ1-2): DAMVIQNPRYQVTQFGKPVTLSCSQTLNHNVMYWYQQKSSQAPKLLFHYYDKDFNNEADTPDNFQSRRPNTSFCFLDIRSPGLGDTAMYLCATSRGGTPEAGGYTFGSGTRLTVV.

This chain's CDR3 is CSARDRGPKGTGELFF. The CDR3 coding sequence is TGCAGTGCTAGGGACAGGGGCCCCAAAGGCACCGGGGAGCTGTTTTTT. This chain connects TRBV20-1 to TRBJ2-2; 9 bases fit TRBD1. The CDR3 totals 16 residues. Germline V gene data show CDR1 as DFQATT and CDR2 as SNEGSKA (reference sequence). J was trimmed by 4 bases and V by 3 bases; bases with no gene match: 9.

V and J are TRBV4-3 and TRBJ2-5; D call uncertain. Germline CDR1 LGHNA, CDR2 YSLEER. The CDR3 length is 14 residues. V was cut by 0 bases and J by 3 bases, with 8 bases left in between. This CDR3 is CASSQDPTEETQYF. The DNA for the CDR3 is TGCGCCAGCAGCCAAGATCCAACGGAAGAGACCCAGTACTTC.

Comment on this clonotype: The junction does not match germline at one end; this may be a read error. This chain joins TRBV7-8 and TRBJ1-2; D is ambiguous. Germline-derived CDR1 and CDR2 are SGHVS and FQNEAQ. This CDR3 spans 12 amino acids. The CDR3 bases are TGTGTCAGCAGCGCCGGAGTGTGGGGCTACACCTTC. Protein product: CVSSAGVWGYTF.

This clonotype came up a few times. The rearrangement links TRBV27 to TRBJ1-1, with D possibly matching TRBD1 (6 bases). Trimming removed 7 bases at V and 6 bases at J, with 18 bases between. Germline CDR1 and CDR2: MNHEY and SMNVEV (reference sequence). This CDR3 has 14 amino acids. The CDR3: CASKPGAKWAEAFF. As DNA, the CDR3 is TGTGCCAGCAAACCGGGGGCGAAGTGGGCTGAAGCTTTCTTT.

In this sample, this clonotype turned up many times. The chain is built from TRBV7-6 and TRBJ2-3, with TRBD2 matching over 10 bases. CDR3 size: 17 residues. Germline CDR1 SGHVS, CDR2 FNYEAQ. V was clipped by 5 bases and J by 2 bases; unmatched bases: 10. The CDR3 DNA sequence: TGTGCCAGCAGCCCTCTCCGACTAGCGGGCAACACAGATACGCAGTATTTT. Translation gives CASSPLRLAGNTDTQYF.

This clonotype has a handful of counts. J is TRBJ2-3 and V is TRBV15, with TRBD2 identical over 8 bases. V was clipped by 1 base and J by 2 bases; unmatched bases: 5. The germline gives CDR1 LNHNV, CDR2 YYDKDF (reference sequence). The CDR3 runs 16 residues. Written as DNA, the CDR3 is TGTGCCACCAGCAGAGGAAGCGGGGGCGTCACAGATACGCAGTATTTT. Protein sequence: CATSRGSGGVTDTQYF. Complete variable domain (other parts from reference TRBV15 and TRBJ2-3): DAMVIQNPRYQVTQFGKPVTLSCSQTLNHNVMYWYQQKSSQAPKLLFHYYDKDFNNEADTPDNFQSRRPNTSFCFLDIRSPGLGDTAMYLCATSRGSGGVTDTQYFGPGTRLTVL.

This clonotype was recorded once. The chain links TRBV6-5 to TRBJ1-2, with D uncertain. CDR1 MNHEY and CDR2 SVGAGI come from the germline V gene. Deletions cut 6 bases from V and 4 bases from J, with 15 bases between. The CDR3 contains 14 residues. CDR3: CASSPGVGVYGYTF. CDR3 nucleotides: TGTGCCAGCAGCCCCGGGGTCGGCGTCTATGGCTACACCTTC.